These T cell receptor beta chains were read from a single sample in a study of cytomegalovirus exposure and HLA in healthy donors. Measured with immunoSEQ multiplex PCR; TCRdb has only the in-frame clones, and not every one. This table has roughly 160,000 clones, around 85% appearing once. The sample was PBMCs. These receptors all come from a woman aged 25 to 45 in good health and CMV-seronegative. The CDR3 runs from the conserved cysteine through the conserved F or W. Fields, in order: V gene, J gene, clone size, D gene, CDR3 protein, CDR3 DNA. The D gene is left open where the match is weak. Expanded clones get a size class; other rows say once, few or many, or leave the size out.

>TRBV7-9|TRBJ1-2|.|.
CASSTREGHYGYTF
TGTGCCAGCAGCACCCGAGAGGGCCACTATGGCTACACCTTC
>TRBV7-9|TRBJ1-5|.|.
CASSLSGEVRQPQHF
TGTGCCAGCAGCTTAAGTGGAGAGGTGCGTCAGCCCCAGCATTTT
>TRBV19|TRBJ1-6|.|.
CASRRSDPNSPLHF
TGTGCCAGTAGGCGGTCCGACCCTAATTCACCCCTCCACTTT
>TRBV21-1|TRBJ2-3|.|.
CASSKAGGPIDTQYF
TGTGCCAGCAGCAAAGCGGGGGGTCCCATCGATACGCAGTATTTT
>TRBV28|TRBJ2-3|.|TRBD1
CASSRGQGHTDTQYF
TGTGCCAGCAGTCGGGGACAGGGGCACACAGATACGCAGTATTTT
>TRBV5-3|TRBJ1-4|few|.
CARSLEQGNEKLFF
TGTGCCAGAAGCTTGGAACAGGGTAATGAAAAACTGTTTTTT
>TRBV6-1|TRBJ2-7|.|TRBD1
CASSERDRGIPYEQYF
TGTGCCAGCAGTGAAAGAGACAGGGGGATCCCCTACGAGCAGTACTTC
>TRBV5-1|TRBJ1-4|.|TRBD1
CASSLAVRGRNEKLFF
TGCGCCAGCAGCTTGGCCGTCAGGGGGCGTAATGAAAAACTGTTTTTT
>TRBV2|TRBJ1-3|.|.
CASSAQAIGNTIYF
TGTGCCAGCAGTGCCCAGGCGATCGGAAACACCATATATTTT
>TRBV5-8|TRBJ2-6|few|.
CASSQGTGANVLTF
TGTGCCAGCAGCCAGGGGACTGGGGCCAACGTCCTGACTTTC
>TRBV6-1|TRBJ1-1|few|.
CASSVRVVTEAFF
TGTGCCAGCAGCGTCAGGGTTGTCACTGAAGCTTTCTTT
>TRBV5-4|TRBJ1-2|few|.
CASSLGLLTWGGYGYTF
TGTGCCAGCAGCTTGGGTTTATTAACCTGGGGAGGCTATGGCTACACCTTC
>TRBV19|TRBJ2-7|.|TRBD1
CASSLRTGDEQYF
TGTGCCAGTAGTCTCCGGACAGGGGACGAGCAGTACTTC
>TRBV4-1|TRBJ2-3|.|.
CASSQVPVADTQYF
TGCGCCAGCAGCCAAGTACCGGTGGCAGATACGCAGTATTTT
>TRBV5-1|TRBJ2-3|.|TRBD2
CASMREGHNTDTQYF
TGCGCCAGCATGCGGGAGGGCCACAACACAGATACGCAGTATTTT
>TRBV18|TRBJ1-4|.|.
CASSPDPTGRFF
TGTGCCAGCTCACCAGATCCGACAGGAAGGTTTTTT
>TRBV20-1|TRBJ2-7|.|TRBD2
CSATSGYEQYF
TGCAGTGCCACTAGCGGTTACGAGCAGTACTTC
>TRBV4-1|TRBJ1-1|few|.
CASSQPTGGTEAFF
TGCGCCAGCAGCCAACCGACAGGTGGTACTGAAGCTTTCTTT
>TRBV29-1|TRBJ1-4|few|.
CSVVGATNEKLFF
TGCAGCGTTGTCGGGGCAACTAATGAAAAACTGTTTTTT
>TRBV9|TRBJ2-3|.|TRBD2
CASSTSGGDTDTQYF
TGTGCCAGCTCCACTAGCGGAGGAGACACAGATACGCAGTATTTT
>TRBV19|TRBJ2-2|.|.
CVPREGVGELFF
TGTGTCCCCAGGGAGGGGGTCGGGGAGCTGTTTTTT
>TRBV9|TRBJ2-2|.|.
CASSGGLEDTGELFF
TGTGCCAGCAGCGGAGGACTGGAAGACACCGGGGAGCTGTTTTTT
>TRBV19|TRBJ1-2|.|.
CASSIPGSRGRGDGYTF
TGTGCCAGTAGTATCCCAGGTTCCAGAGGGCGAGGCGACGGCTACACCTTC